These 32 T cell receptor beta chains were sequenced from one sample in a study of T cells in Graves' hyperthyroidism and ophthalmopathy (dated by TCRdb to between 2018 and 2020). Library preparation used multiplex PCR. Sequencing instrument: Illumina HiSeq 2000. The TCR beta CDR3 regions were amplified from the RNA transcripts. The first round of RT-PCR for the TCR CDR3 was performed with the HTBI primer set and the Qiagen OneStep RT-PCR kit. TCRdb reprocessed the public reads (quality trimming at Q25 with fastp, clone calling with MiXCR) and kept in-frame beta chains. Entries are consolidated by CDR3 protein sequence, retaining the most common genes and DNA. The sample data list some 500,000 distinct CDR3 sequences, and roughly 25% of these were observed just once. The top ten constitute roughly 12% of the sample. Material for sequencing was blood. These receptors came from a woman in her twenties or thirties with Graves' ophthalmopathy.

This clonotype showed up just a few times. J is TRBJ2-5 and V is TRBV3-1; 10 bases map to TRBD2. Germline V lookup: CDR1 LGHDT, CDR2 YNNKEL (reference sequence). Losses at the gene ends were 3 bases for V and 4 bases for J; bases not matched to a gene: 5. This CDR3 has 15 amino acids. Here the CDR3 reads CASSHSGGATETQYF. CDR3 in DNA: TGTGCCAGCAGCCACAGCGGGGGGGCGACAGAGACCCAGTACTTC.

There are many counts of this clonotype. The chain employs TRBV6-1 and TRBJ1-6; D is unclear. Germline V gene lookup returns CDR1 MNHNS and CDR2 SASEGT. V gave up 6 bases and J gave up 10 bases, with 13 bases separating them. The CDR3 runs 13 residues. DNA for the CDR3: TGTGCCAGCAGGGACGTCGGGGTATCACCCCTCCACTTT. It encodes CASRDVGVSPLHF.

A word on this clonotype: One end of the junction fails to match germline, which may point to a read error. J is TRBJ2-2 and V is TRBV6-1; tentatively, D is TRBD2 (5 bases). The CDR3 has 14 residues. CDR1 is MNHNS and CDR2 is SASEGT in the germline V gene. DNA for the CDR3: TGTGCCAGCAGTGAACCCATTAGCACCGGGGATCTGTTTTTT. This translates into CASSEPISTGDLFF.

The sample holds many counts of this clonotype. The chain recombines TRBV27 with TRBJ2-7; D is undetermined. Germline assignment: CDR1 MNHEY and CDR2 SMNVEV (reference sequence). The CDR3 runs to 14 residues. Trimming pared 3 bases from V and 0 bases from J, leaving 9 bases between. This chain's CDR3 is CASSFKGPSYEQYF. In DNA, the CDR3 is TGTGCCAGCAGTTTCAAGGGTCCCTCCTACGAGCAGTACTTC.

This clonotype turned up a few times. The CDR3 loop reads CSARPLAGRSNTGELFF. In DNA, the CDR3 is TGCAGTGCTAGACCTCTCGCGGGAAGATCGAACACCGGGGAGCTGTTTTTT. V usage is TRBV20-1 and J usage is TRBJ2-2, with a possible D match to TRBD2 (6 bases). The CDR3 consists of 17 residues. The V and J ends lost 2 bases and 0 bases respectively, with 16 bases between them. Germline V gene lookup returns CDR1 DFQATT and CDR2 SNEGSKA (reference sequence).

This clonotype was recorded at least ten times. The chain is built from TRBV13 and TRBJ1-1; D gene ambiguous. V shed 4 bases and J shed 0 bases, with 15 bases lying between them. The CDR3 loop spans 16 amino acids. The germline V gene has CDR1 PRHDT and CDR2 FYEKMQ (reference sequence). The CDR3 DNA follows: TGTGCCAGCAGCTCCCAGACGGATCGAATGAACACTGAAGCTTTCTTT. Its translation: CASSSQTDRMNTEAFF.

This clonotype appeared many times. This sequence joins TRBV7-9 and TRBJ2-5, with no clear D. V dropped 4 bases and J dropped 0 bases, with 9 bases sitting between them. CDR1 is SEHNR, CDR2 FQNEAQ, per germline (reference sequence). This CDR3 is built from 14 residues. CDR3 DNA: TGTGCCAGCAGCTCCGAGTTCGACCAAGAGACCCAGTACTTC. It translates to CASSSEFDQETQYF.

This clonotype was counted at least ten times. It may be a read error: a sequence one base away is much more abundant. The chain employs TRBV20-1 and TRBJ1-2; D call uncertain. The CDR3 consists of 11 residues. V was shortened by 3 bases and J by 5 bases, with 7 bases between the two germline ends. CDR1 is DFQATT and CDR2 is SNEGSKA in the germline V gene (reference sequence). CDR3 region: CSASPPYGYTF. In DNA, the CDR3 is TGCAGTGCTAGCCCACCTTATGGCTACACCTTC.

This clonotype was recorded a few times. This chain joins TRBV28 and TRBJ2-5, with 11 positions matching TRBD1. Trimming removed 7 bases from V and 5 bases from J; junction bases left unmatched: 15. Per germline, CDR1 MDHEN and CDR2 SYDVKM. The CDR3 is 17 amino acids. The CDR3 region is CASTPDRGLYGGETQYF. Written as DNA, the CDR3 is TGTGCCAGCACCCCGGACAGGGGGCTTTACGGTGGGGAGACCCAGTACTTC.

This clonotype occurred many times. The CDR3 spells CASSLAWVVNTEAFF. For the CDR3, the DNA is TGTGCCAGCAGCTTAGCGTGGGTCGTTAACACTGAAGCTTTCTTT. The chain uses TRBV7-9 and TRBJ1-1; D is undetermined. CDR1 and CDR2 (germline): SEHNR, FQNEAQ (reference sequence). V was clipped by 0 bases and J by 2 bases, with 10 bases between them. The CDR3 has 15 amino acids.

This clonotype was picked up many times. The rearrangement uses TRBV12-3 or TRBV12-4 and TRBJ1-2; 7 nucleotides line up with TRBD1. Trimming at V came to 6 bases and at J to 7 bases, leaving 8 bases not matched to a gene. This CDR3 is built from 13 residues. In nucleotides, the CDR3 is TGTGCCAGCAGCCGGGGACAGCTCTCTGGCTACACCTTC. Translating it yields CASSRGQLSGYTF.

This clonotype was observed at least ten times. The chain employs TRBV18 and TRBJ1-1; D ambiguous. V was pared by 3 bases and J by 4 bases, with 12 bases between. The V gene's germline CDR1 is KGHSH and CDR2 LQKENI. This CDR3 is 14 amino acids long. The CDR3 DNA is TGTGCCAGCTCACCCAGTGGTGTTAGCACTGAAGCTTTCTTT. Its translation: CASSPSGVSTEAFF.

This clonotype has ten or more counts. The rearrangement joins TRBV10-3 to TRBJ2-2, with D maybe TRBD2 (5 bases). This CDR3 is 14 amino acids long. The germline V gene has CDR1 ENHRY and CDR2 SYGVKD. Trimming removed 2 bases from V and 7 bases from J, with 11 bases in between. The CDR3 reads CAISEPERGGELFF. Here the CDR3 DNA reads TGTGCCATCAGTGAGCCTGAACGGGGCGGGGAGCTGTTTTTT.

Ten or more counts support this clonotype. The rearrangement links TRBV6-1 to TRBJ1-2; TRBD1 agrees at 8 bases. The CDR3 contains 14 residues. CDR1 and CDR2 from the germline V gene are MNHNS and SASEGT. The junction had 8 bases not matched to a gene; V was cut back by 7 bases and J by 4 bases. The CDR3 DNA is TGTGCCAGCACGATCATAACAGGGGGCTATGGCTACACCTTC. It specifies CASTIITGGYGYTF.

A few counts support this clonotype. The rearrangement joins TRBV6-1 to TRBJ1-1; the D gene is possibly TRBD1 (5 bases). Germline CDR1 MNHNS, CDR2 SASEGT. With 2 bases removed from V and 4 bases from J, the gap between germline ends came to 14 bases. The length of the CDR3 is 15 residues. CDR3 sequence: CASSERPGWVTEAFF. The CDR3 nucleotides read TGTGCCAGCAGTGAAAGGCCAGGGTGGGTCACTGAAGCTTTCTTT.

This clonotype was seen repeatedly, ten times or more. This chain uses TRBV29-1 with TRBJ2-5; D might be TRBD2 (6 bases). Per germline, CDR1 SQVTM and CDR2 ANQGSEA. The V end lost 7 bases, the J end lost 5 bases, and 14 bases lay between the germline ends. The CDR3 has 12 amino acids. CDR3 loop: CSAGAGIETQYF. The CDR3 nucleotides read TGCAGCGCCGGGGCGGGGATCGAGACCCAGTACTTC.

This clonotype was seen a few times. The V gene is TRBV19, the J gene TRBJ1-5, with 9 bases lining up with TRBD1. Germline V gives CDR1 LNHDA, CDR2 SQIVND (reference sequence). J gave up 2 bases and V 4 bases, and 3 bases lay outside the gene matches. The CDR3 contains 15 residues. The CDR3 nucleotides are TGTGCCAGTAGTAGGACAGGGGAGCGCAATCAGCCCCAGCATTTT. It codes for CASSRTGERNQPQHF.

Of note for this clonotype: Given a much more abundant clone one base away, this may be a read error. The J gene is TRBJ2-7, the V gene TRBV4-1; D uncertain. V was shortened by 0 bases and J by 3 bases, with 6 bases between the two germline ends. Per germline, CDR1 MGHRA and CDR2 YSYEKL. This CDR3 contains 13 residues. The CDR3 coding sequence is TGCGCCAGCAGCCAAGATCACGGCTACGAGCAGTACTTC. Translation: CASSQDHGYEQYF.

The chain has TRBV12-3 or TRBV12-4 and TRBJ1-1; tentatively, D is TRBD1 (5 bases). This CDR3 has 13 residues. V lost 6 bases, J lost 3 bases, and 11 bases lay in between. The CDR3 loop is CASRSQDYTEAFF. The CDR3 coding sequence is TGTGCCAGCAGGTCACAGGACTACACTGAAGCTTTCTTT.

The chain is built from TRBV24-1 and TRBJ2-7; a weak D match, TRBD1 (7 bases). Trimming cost V 5 bases and J 7 bases, with 17 bases left between them. CDR3 length equals 14 residues. CDR1 KGHDR and CDR2 SFDVKD come from the germline V gene. The CDR3 nucleotides read TGTGCCACCAGTGTAGGAGGGGGCCTCACGGAGCAGTACTTC. Protein product: CATSVGGGLTEQYF.

The chain employs TRBV28 and TRBJ1-2; maybe TRBD1 (6 bases). The V and J ends lost 1 base and 4 bases respectively, with 13 bases between them. The CDR3 is 15 amino acids. Germline loops: CDR1 MDHEN, CDR2 SYDVKM. DNA for the CDR3: TGTGCCAGCAGTTTATCCCCCGGGACACCCTATGGCTACACCTTC. Its protein is CASSLSPGTPYGYTF.

In this sample, this clonotype turned up many times. The CDR3 protein is CASSYSWAGGNQPQHF. The CDR3 DNA reads TGTGCCAGCAGTTACTCTTGGGCAGGGGGCAATCAGCCCCAGCATTTT. The chain employs TRBV6-5 and TRBJ1-5, with a weak D call TRBD1 (6 bases). Germline V gene lookup returns CDR1 MNHEY and CDR2 SVGAGI. Trimming cost V 0 bases and J 2 bases, with 11 bases left between them. CDR3 size: 16 residues.

The J gene is TRBJ2-7, the V gene TRBV28, with TRBD1 as a possible D gene (6 bases). Germline CDR1 reads MDHEN; CDR2 reads SYDVKM. The CDR3 runs 15 residues. The V gene lost 6 bases and the J gene lost 3 bases, with 18 bases spanning the gap. The CDR3 spells CASRRGNWALYEQYF. The CDR3 region has the DNA TGTGCCAGCAGAAGGGGGAATTGGGCCCTCTACGAGCAGTACTTC.

This clonotype appeared a few times. This chain uses TRBV19 with TRBJ1-5; 8 positions agree with TRBD1. J gave up 7 bases and V 5 bases, and 7 bases lay outside the gene matches. Germline lookup yields CDR1 LNHDA and CDR2 SQIVND (reference sequence). CDR3 length: 14 amino acids. The CDR3 nucleotides are TGTGCCAGTAGTTTACGACAGGGGAGACAGCCCCAGCATTTT. Amino acid sequence: CASSLRQGRQPQHF.

V and J are TRBV4-1 and TRBJ1-1; TRBD1 matches at 11 bases. Germline CDR1 is MGHRA and CDR2 is YSYEKL. V lost 0 bases to trimming and J lost 3 bases; unmatched junction nucleotides: 9. CDR3 length equals 18 residues. The CDR3 loop reads CASSQDRDGQGAYTEAFF. The CDR3 DNA sequence: TGCGCCAGCAGCCAAGATAGGGATGGACAGGGGGCGTACACTGAAGCTTTCTTT.

There are many counts of this clonotype. The chain uses TRBV29-1 and TRBJ1-1; D unresolved. The CDR3 extends over 13 amino acids. In germline, CDR1 is SQVTM, CDR2 ANQGSEA. V was clipped by 0 bases and J by 3 bases, with 8 bases between them. CDR3 region: CSVEDRTYTEAFF. The CDR3 nucleotides are TGCAGCGTTGAAGATCGCACTTACACTGAAGCTTTCTTT.

J is TRBJ1-2 and V is TRBV20-1, with 8 bases aligning to TRBD1. The CDR3 consists of 13 residues. Trimming cost V 6 bases and J 3 bases; bases outside gene matches: 6. The germline gives CDR1 DFQATT, CDR2 SNEGSKA (reference sequence). The CDR3 here is CSATDRVDYGYTF. The CDR3 bases are TGCAGTGCCACGGACAGGGTGGACTATGGCTACACCTTC.

This clonotype has ten or more counts. The chain recombines TRBV24-1 with TRBJ2-5, with no clear D. CDR3 length: 15 residues. The germline V gene has CDR1 KGHDR and CDR2 SFDVKD. V lost 0 bases to trimming and J lost 2 bases, with 9 bases between them. CDR3 DNA: TGTGCCACCAGTGATTTGTACAGCAGTCAAGAGACCCAGTACTTC. This codes for CATSDLYSSQETQYF.

This clonotype was counted between two and nine times. The rearrangement uses TRBV19 and TRBJ2-2; D remains unclear. Germline CDR1 is LNHDA and CDR2 is SQIVND (reference sequence). The CDR3 consists of 14 residues. V was pared by 1 base and J by 1 base, with 4 bases between. The DNA of the CDR3 is TGTGCCAGTAGTATAGCACAGAACACCGGGGAGCTGTTTTTT. It yields the protein CASSIAQNTGELFF.

The CDR3 is CSARGTGTSEQYF. The CDR3 nucleotides are TGCAGTGCTCGAGGGACAGGGACCTCCGAGCAGTACTTC. This rearrangement joins TRBV20-1 to TRBJ2-7; 9 bases agree with TRBD1. The CDR3 spans 13 residues. Germline lookup yields CDR1 DFQATT and CDR2 SNEGSKA (reference sequence). The V and J ends lost 5 bases and 6 bases, in that order; junction bases with no gene match: 8.

This clonotype showed up just once. The chain employs TRBV11-2 and TRBJ2-7, with 11 bases that match TRBD2. V lost 0 bases, J lost 2 bases, and 6 bases stayed unmatched. The germline V gene encodes CDR1 SGHAT and CDR2 FQNNGV. This CDR3 contains 17 residues. CDR3 sequence: CASSLEASGRPTYEQYF. Here the CDR3 DNA reads TGTGCCAGCAGCTTAGAGGCTAGCGGGAGGCCAACCTACGAGCAGTACTTC.

The genes are TRBV6-5 and TRBJ2-5; D gene ambiguous. Germline CDR1 MNHEY, CDR2 SVGAGI. The V end lost 0 bases, the J end lost 1 base, and 3 bases lay between the germline ends. The CDR3 is 13 amino acids. The CDR3 bases are TGTGCCAGCAGTTACTCAGCCCAAGAGACCCAGTACTTC. Protein: CASSYSAQETQYF.